This TCR beta chain comes out of a study of cytomegalovirus exposure and HLA in healthy donors. PCR primers comprised 60 Vbeta and 13 Jbeta primers. The assay was immunoSEQ multiplex PCR, and TCRdb's table has in-frame clones only and misses some. The sample contains 140,000 or so clones, 65% to 80% of which appear only once. The source of this sequence is a woman aged 25-40 years in good health and CMV-seronegative. Sequencing used PBMCs.

The CDR3: CASSPRGGANTGELFF. The CDR3 nucleotides read TGTGCCAGCAGCCCCCGAGGAGGGGCGAACACCGGGGAGCTGTTTTTT. The rearrangement links TRBV11-3 to TRBJ2-2; a weak D match, TRBD2 (6 bases). Germline CDR1 is SGHNT and CDR2 is YENEEA. V shed 5 bases and J shed 0 bases, with 13 bases lying between them. The CDR3 covers 16 residues.